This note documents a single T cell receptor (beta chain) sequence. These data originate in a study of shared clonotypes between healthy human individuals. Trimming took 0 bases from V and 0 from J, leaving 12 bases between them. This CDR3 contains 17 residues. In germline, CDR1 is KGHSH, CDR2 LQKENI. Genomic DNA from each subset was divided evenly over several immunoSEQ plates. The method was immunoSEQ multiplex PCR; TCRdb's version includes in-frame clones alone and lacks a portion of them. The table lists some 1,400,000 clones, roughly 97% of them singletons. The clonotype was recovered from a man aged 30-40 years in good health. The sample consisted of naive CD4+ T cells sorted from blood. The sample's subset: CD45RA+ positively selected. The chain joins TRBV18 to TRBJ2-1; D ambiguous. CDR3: CASSPPSPTGSYNEQFF. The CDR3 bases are TGTGCCAGCTCACCACCAAGTCCGACGGGCTCCTACAATGAGCAGTTCTTC.